This T cell receptor (beta chain) was profiled in a study of T cells in Graves' hyperthyroidism and ophthalmopathy. Based on clinical symptoms, serum thyroxine and TRAb, thyroid ultrasound and orbital computed tomography, diagnoses were reached. This clonotype was observed at least ten times. The CDR3 sequence is 13 residues long. The V gene's germline CDR1 is SQVTM and CDR2 ANQGSEA. V lost 6 bases to trimming and J lost 6 bases, with 17 bases between them. The investigators amplified TCR beta CDR3 regions from RNA transcripts. HTBI primers were the set used in a first-round RT-PCR of the TCR CDR3. TCRdb re-analysed the multiplex PCR reads in MiXCR, keeping a single row per CDR3 protein. The data show a few hundred thousand distinct CDR3 sequences, about 15% seen once.

This sequence joins TRBV29-1 and TRBJ1-1; D remains unclear. Sequencing input: blood. The sequence came from a woman aged 25 to 39 with Graves' hyperthyroidism. CDR3 coding DNA: TGCAGCGTCCTTAAATTAGGTGGGGCTGAAGCTTTCTTT. Translated: CSVLKLGGAEAFF.